This TCR beta chain was captured by sequencing in a study of response to subunit inactivated influenza vaccine. The study's findings and limits: Seasonal influenza vaccination, on each occasion, was suggested by the authors to recruit few new T cells.

TCRdb re-called the RT-PCR reads through MiXCR, storing one row per CDR3 protein. The repertoire holds about 520,000 distinct CDR3 sequences, with roughly 7.9% as singletons. Trimming left V 5 bases short and J 3 bases short, with 10 bases between. CDR3 length: 13 amino acids. Germline CDR1 reads MNHEY; CDR2 reads SMNVEV (reference sequence). This clonotype was seen at least ten times. Its specificity is not known. The V and J genes are TRBV27 and TRBJ1-1, with a possible D match to TRBD1 (6 bases). The TCR sequence derives from a man aged 45 to 75 who received an inactivated influenza vaccine. Material: PBMCs from blood, obtained about 23 months after vaccination. The DNA of the CDR3 is TGTGCCAGCAGTCAGGGGAGGGACACTGAAGCTTTCTTT. Its protein product is CASSQGRDTEAFF.